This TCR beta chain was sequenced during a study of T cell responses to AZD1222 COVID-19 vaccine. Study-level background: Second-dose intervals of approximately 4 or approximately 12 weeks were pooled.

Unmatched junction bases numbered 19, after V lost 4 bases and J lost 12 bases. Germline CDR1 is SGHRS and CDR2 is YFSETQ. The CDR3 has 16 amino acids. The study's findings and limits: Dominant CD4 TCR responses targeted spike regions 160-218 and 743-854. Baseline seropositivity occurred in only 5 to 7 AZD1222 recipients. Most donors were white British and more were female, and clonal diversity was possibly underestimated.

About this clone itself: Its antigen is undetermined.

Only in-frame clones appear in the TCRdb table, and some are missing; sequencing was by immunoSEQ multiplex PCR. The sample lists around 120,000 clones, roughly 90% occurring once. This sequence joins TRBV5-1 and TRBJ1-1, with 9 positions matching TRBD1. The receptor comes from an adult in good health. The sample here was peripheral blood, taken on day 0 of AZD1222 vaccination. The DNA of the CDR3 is TGCGCCAGCAGCCACAGTCCCGGGACAGGGACAGGATCCACTTTCTTT. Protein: CASSHSPGTGTGSTFF.